Listed below are T cell receptor beta chains from one sample, sequenced in a study of T cell responses to AZD1222 COVID-19 vaccine. Sequencing used immunoSEQ multiplex PCR; TCRdb keeps in-frame clones, though not all of them. The sample has some 86,000 clones; 80% are singletons. This material consisted of peripheral blood, taken on day 0 of AZD1222 vaccination. Source of these receptors: an adult in good health. The CDR3 runs from the conserved cysteine through the conserved F or W. A D gene is named only where the DNA matches it firmly. Expanded clones are given a class, and other clones once, few, many or no size at all.

13	TRBJ2-2	TRBV5-6	NA	NA	CASSLRGPGELFF	TGTGCCAGCAGCTTGAGAGGGCCCGGGGAGCTGTTTTTT
12	TRBJ2-1	TRBV2	NA	NA	CASVTFRNEQFF	TGTGCCAGCGTTACTTTCCGGAATGAGCAGTTCTTC
14	TRBJ2-5	TRBV5-1	NA	TRBD2	CASSMGGYQETQYF	TGCGCCAGTTCTATGGGGGGGTACCAAGAGACCCAGTACTTC
15	TRBJ2-1	TRBV29-1	NA	TRBD2	CSLLRTSGTYNEQFF	TGCAGCTTACTTCGGACTAGCGGAACCTACAATGAGCAGTTCTTC
14	TRBJ1-1	TRBV5-1	NA	TRBD1	CASGPGTGGTEAFF	TGCGCCAGCGGTCCCGGGACAGGGGGGACTGAAGCTTTCTTT
14	TRBJ2-7	TRBV6-5	NA	TRBD1	CASSYSGTEYEQYF	TGTGCCAGCAGTTACTCGGGGACAGAGTACGAGCAGTACTTC
15	TRBJ1-1	TRBV30	NA	NA	CAWRATGSMNTEAFF	TGTGCCTGGAGGGCCACTGGGTCCATGAACACTGAAGCTTTCTTT
16	TRBJ2-6	TRBV2	NA	NA	CASRGNQGLGANVLTF	TGTGCCAGCAGGGGAAACCAGGGGCTCGGGGCCAACGTCCTGACTTTC
15	TRBJ2-7	TRBV15	NA	TRBD1	CATSRVDRAQGEQYF	TGTGCCACCAGCAGAGTCGACAGGGCCCAGGGGGAGCAGTACTTC
13	TRBJ1-2	TRBV28	NA	TRBD1	CASSSDRSYGYTF	TGTGCCAGCAGTTCGGACAGGAGCTATGGCTACACCTTC
14	TRBJ1-2	TRBV18	NA	TRBD1	CASSHGQGEYGYTF	TGTGCCAGCTCTCACGGACAGGGCGAGTACGGCTACACCTTC
14	TRBJ1-3	TRBV7-9	NA	NA	CASSPTNSGNTIYF	TGTGCCAGCAGCCCAACAAACTCTGGAAACACCATATATTTT
15	TRBJ1-1	TRBV6-5	few	TRBD1	CASSKLTGGKTEAFF	TGTGCCAGCAGTAAACTAACAGGGGGGAAGACTGAAGCTTTCTTT
13	TRBJ1-6	TRBV2	once	NA	CANRGGANSPLHF	TGTGCCAACCGAGGGGGGGCAAATTCACCCCTCCACTTT
13	TRBJ1-1	TRBV6-5	NA	NA	CASSSIENTEAFF	TGTGCCAGCAGTTCTATAGAAAACACTGAAGCTTTCTTT
13	TRBJ2-7	TRBV21-1	NA	NA	CASSTDSSYEQYF	TGTGCCAGCAGTACCGACAGTTCCTACGAGCAGTACTTC
18	TRBJ2-3	TRBV18	NA	NA	CASSPRGAAKTSTDTQYF	TGTGCCAGCTCACCACGGGGGGCTGCTAAGACTAGCACAGATACGCAGTATTTT
17	TRBJ1-1	TRBV14	few	NA	CASSQERGAWRVTEAFF	TGTGCCAGCAGCCAAGAAAGGGGGGCCTGGAGGGTCACTGAAGCTTTCTTT
15	TRBJ2-5	TRBV18	NA	NA	CASSFDRKVGETQYF	TGTGCCAGCTCATTTGACAGGAAAGTGGGAGAGACCCAGTACTTC
13	TRBJ2-2	TRBV19	NA	NA	CASSFRTTGELFF	TGTGCCAGTAGTTTTCGGACTACGGGGGAGCTGTTTTTT
14	TRBJ2-2	TRBV6-5	NA	NA	CAARGASNTGELFF	TGTGCCGCTAGGGGGGCGTCGAACACCGGGGAGCTGTTTTTT
14	TRBJ2-4	TRBV20-1	NA	NA	CSASESLAKNIQYF	TGCAGTGCTAGTGAGTCTCTAGCCAAAAACATTCAGTACTTC